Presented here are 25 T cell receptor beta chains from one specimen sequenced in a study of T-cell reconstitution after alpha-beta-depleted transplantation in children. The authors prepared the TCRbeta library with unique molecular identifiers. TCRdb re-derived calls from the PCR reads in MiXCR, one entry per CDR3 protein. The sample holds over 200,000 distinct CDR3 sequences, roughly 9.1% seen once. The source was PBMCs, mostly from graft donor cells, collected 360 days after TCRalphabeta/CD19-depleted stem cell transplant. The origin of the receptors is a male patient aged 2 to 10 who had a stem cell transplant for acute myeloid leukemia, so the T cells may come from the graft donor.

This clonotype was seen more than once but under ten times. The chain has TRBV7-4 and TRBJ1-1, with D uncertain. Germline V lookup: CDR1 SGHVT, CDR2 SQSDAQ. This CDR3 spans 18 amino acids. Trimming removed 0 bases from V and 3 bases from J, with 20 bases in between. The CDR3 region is CASSLARSSRDRDTEAFF. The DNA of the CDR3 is TGTGCCAGCAGCTTAGCAAGGTCATCCCGTGATAGGGACACTGAAGCTTTCTTT. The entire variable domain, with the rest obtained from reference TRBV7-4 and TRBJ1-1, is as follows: GAGVSQSPRYKVAKRGRDVALRCDSISGHVTLYWYRQTLGQGSEVLTYSQSDAQRDKSGRPSGRFSAERPERSVSTLKIQRTEQGDSAVYLCASSLARSSRDRDTEAFFGQGTRLTVV.

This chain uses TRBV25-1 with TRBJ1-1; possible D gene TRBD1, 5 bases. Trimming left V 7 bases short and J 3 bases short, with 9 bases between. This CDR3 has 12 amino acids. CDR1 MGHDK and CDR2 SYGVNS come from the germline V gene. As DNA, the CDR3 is TGTGCCAGCAACGGGGGATACACTGAAGCTTTCTTT. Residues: CASNGGYTEAFF.

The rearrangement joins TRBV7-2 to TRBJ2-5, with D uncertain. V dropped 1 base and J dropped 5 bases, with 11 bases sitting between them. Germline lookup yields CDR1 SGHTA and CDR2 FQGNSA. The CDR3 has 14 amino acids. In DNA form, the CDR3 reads TGTGCCAGCAGCTTAGTCTCTATCCCCGAGACCCAGTACTTC. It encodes CASSLVSIPETQYF.

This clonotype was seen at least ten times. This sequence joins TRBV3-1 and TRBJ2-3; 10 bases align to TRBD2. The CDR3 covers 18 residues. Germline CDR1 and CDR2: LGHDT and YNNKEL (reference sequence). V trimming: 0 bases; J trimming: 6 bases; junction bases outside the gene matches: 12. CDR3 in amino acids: CASSQDREAGGPADTQYF. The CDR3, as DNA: TGTGCCAGCAGCCAAGATCGGGAAGCGGGGGGGCCCGCGGATACGCAGTATTTT.

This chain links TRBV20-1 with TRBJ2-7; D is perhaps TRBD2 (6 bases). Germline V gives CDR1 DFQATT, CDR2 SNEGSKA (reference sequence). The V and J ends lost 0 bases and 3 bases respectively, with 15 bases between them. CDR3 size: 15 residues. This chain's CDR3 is CSARDLRETSYEQYF. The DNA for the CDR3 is TGCAGTGCTAGAGATCTCAGGGAGACTAGCTACGAGCAGTACTTC.

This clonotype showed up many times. The CDR3 spells CASSLGTAPRYEKLFF. The CDR3 DNA reads as TGCGCCAGCAGCTTGGGGACAGCCCCTAGATATGAAAAACTGTTTTTT. This rearrangement joins TRBV5-1 to TRBJ1-4; perhaps TRBD1 as D (6 bases). Germline V gives CDR1 SGHRS, CDR2 YFSETQ. The CDR3 consists of 16 residues. Trimming removed 0 bases from V and 6 bases from J, with 15 bases in between.

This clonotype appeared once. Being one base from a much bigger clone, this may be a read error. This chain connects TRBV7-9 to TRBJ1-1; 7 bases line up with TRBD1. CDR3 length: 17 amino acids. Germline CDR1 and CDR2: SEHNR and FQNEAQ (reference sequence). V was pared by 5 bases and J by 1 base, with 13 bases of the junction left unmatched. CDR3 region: CASSNTLMTGRNTEAFF. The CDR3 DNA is TGTGCCAGCAGCAACACTTTGATGACAGGGAGGAACACTGAAGCTTTCTTT.

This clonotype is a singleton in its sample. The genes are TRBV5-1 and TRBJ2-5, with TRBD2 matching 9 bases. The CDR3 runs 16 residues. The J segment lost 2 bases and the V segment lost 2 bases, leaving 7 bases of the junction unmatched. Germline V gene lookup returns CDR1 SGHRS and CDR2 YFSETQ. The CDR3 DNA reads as TGCGCCAGCAGCTTTGGGCCAGCGGGAGGTCAAGAGACCCAGTACTTC. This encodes CASSFGPAGGQETQYF.

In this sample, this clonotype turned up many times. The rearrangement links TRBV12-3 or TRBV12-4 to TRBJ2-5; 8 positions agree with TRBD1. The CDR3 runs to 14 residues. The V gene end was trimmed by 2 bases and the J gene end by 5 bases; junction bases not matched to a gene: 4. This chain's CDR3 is CASSLQQGVETQYF. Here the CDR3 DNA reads TGTGCCAGCAGTTTACAACAGGGGGTGGAGACCCAGTACTTC.

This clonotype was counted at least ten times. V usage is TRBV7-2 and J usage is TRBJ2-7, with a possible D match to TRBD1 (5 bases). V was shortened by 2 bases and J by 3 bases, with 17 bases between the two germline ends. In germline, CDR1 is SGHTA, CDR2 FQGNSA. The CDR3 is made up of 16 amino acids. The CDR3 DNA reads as TGTGCCAGCAGCTTAACTACAGAGGCAGGGATCTACGAGCAGTACTTC. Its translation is CASSLTTEAGIYEQYF.

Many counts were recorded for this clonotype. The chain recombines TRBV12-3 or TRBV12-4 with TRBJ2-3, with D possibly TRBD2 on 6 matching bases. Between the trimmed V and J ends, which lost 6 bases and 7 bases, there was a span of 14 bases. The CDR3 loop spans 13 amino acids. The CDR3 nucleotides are TGTGCCAGCAGCAGGCGGGGACTTTATACGCAGTATTTT. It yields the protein CASSRRGLYTQYF.

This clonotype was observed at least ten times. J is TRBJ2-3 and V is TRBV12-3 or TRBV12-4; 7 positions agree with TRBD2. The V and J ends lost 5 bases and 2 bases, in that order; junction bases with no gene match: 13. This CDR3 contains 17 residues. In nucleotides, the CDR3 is TGTGCCAGCAGTGTCACCCGGGCTAGCGGATACACAGATACGCAGTATTTT. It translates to CASSVTRASGYTDTQYF.

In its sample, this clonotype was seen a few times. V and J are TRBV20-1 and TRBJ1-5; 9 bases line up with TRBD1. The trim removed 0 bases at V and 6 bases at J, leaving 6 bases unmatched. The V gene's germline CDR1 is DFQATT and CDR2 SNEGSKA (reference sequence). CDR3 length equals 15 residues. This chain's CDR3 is CSAREFGTGSQPQHF. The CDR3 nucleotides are TGCAGTGCTAGAGAATTCGGGACAGGGAGTCAGCCCCAGCATTTT.

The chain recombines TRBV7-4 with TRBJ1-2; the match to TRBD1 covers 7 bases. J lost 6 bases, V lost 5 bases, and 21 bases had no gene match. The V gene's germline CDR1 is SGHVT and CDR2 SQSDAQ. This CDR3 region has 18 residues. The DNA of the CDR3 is TGTGCCAGCAGCCAAGTAGGACAGGCTCCCTCCGTCCTTCATGGCTACACCTTC. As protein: CASSQVGQAPSVLHGYTF.

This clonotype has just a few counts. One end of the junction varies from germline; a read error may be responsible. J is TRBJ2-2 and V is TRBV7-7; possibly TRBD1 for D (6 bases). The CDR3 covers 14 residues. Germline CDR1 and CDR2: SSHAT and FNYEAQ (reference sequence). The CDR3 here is CASSSGENTGELFF. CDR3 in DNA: TGTGCTAGCAGCTCAGGGGAAAACACCGGGGAGCTGTTTTTT.

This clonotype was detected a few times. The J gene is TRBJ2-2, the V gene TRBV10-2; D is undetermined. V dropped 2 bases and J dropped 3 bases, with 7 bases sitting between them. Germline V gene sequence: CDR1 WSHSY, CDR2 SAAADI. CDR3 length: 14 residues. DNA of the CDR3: TGCGCCAGCAGTGAGGAGAGAGACACCGGGGAGCTGTTTTTT. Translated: CASSEERDTGELFF.

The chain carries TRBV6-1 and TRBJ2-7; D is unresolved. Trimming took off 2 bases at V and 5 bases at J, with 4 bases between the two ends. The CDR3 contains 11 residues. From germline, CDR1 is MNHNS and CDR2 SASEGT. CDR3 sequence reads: CASSEWNEQYF. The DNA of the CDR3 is TGTGCCAGCAGTGAATGGAACGAGCAGTACTTC.

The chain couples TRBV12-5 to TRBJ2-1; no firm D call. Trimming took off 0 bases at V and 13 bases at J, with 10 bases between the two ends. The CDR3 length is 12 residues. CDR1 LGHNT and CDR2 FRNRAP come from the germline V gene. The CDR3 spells CASGLVSPFQFF. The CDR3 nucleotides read TGTGCTAGTGGTTTGGTATCCCCGTTCCAGTTCTTC.

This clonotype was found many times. The CDR3 DNA follows: TGTGCCAGCAGTTTGGGGTGGGAGAGGGGCAATGAGCAGTTCTTC. Amino acid sequence: CASSLGWERGNEQFF. The J gene is TRBJ2-1, the V gene TRBV12-3 or TRBV12-4, with D possibly called TRBD1 or TRBD2 (5 bases each). The germline V and J ends were trimmed by 3 bases and 6 bases, with 15 bases remaining between them. The CDR3 totals 15 residues.

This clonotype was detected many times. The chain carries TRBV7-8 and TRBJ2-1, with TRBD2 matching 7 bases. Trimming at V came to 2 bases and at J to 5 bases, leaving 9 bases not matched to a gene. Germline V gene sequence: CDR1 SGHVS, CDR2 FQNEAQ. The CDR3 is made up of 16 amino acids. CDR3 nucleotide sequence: TGTGCCAGCAGCTTAAGGTGGACTAGTGATAACAATGAGCAGTTCTTC. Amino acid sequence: CASSLRWTSDNNEQFF.

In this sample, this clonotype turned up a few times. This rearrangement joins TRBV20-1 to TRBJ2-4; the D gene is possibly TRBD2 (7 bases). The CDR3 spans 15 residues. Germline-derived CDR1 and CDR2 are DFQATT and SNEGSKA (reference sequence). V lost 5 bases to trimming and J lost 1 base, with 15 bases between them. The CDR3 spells CSAGGGAGAKNIQYF. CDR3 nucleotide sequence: TGCAGTGCTGGGGGGGGGGCTGGGGCCAAAAACATTCAGTACTTC.

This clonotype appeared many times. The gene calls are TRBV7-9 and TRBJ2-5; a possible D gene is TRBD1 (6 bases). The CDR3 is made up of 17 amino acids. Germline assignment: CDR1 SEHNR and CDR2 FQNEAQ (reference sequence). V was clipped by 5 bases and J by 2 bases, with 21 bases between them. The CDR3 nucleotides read TGTGCCAGCAGCCCAGGGGCGTGGCAGCCACTTCAAGAGACCCAGTACTTC. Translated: CASSPGAWQPLQETQYF.

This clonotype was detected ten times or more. CDR3 DNA sequence: TGTGCCAGCAGTTCCAGACAGACGGGGAATCAGCCCCAGCATTTT. Its translation: CASSSRQTGNQPQHF. The V gene is TRBV6-5, the J gene TRBJ1-5, with D perhaps matching TRBD1 (5 bases). The CDR3 sequence is 15 residues long. V was pared by 4 bases and J by 4 bases, with 14 bases between. Germline CDR1 reads MNHEY; CDR2 reads SVGAGI.

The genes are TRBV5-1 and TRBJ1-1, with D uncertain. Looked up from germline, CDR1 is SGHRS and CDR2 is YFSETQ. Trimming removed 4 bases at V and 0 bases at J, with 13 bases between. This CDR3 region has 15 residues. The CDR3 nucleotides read TGCGCCAGCAGCATAGACCGATATCTGAACACTGAAGCTTTCTTT. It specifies CASSIDRYLNTEAFF.

The CDR3 sequence: CAIETSGRDYEQYF. CDR3 in DNA: TGTGCCATCGAGACTAGCGGGAGGGACTACGAGCAGTACTTC. The V and J genes are TRBV28 and TRBJ2-7; 14 bases are shared with TRBD2. The CDR3 has 14 residues. Germline V gives CDR1 MDHEN, CDR2 SYDVKM. V trimming: 10 bases; J trimming: 3 bases; junction bases outside the gene matches: 5.